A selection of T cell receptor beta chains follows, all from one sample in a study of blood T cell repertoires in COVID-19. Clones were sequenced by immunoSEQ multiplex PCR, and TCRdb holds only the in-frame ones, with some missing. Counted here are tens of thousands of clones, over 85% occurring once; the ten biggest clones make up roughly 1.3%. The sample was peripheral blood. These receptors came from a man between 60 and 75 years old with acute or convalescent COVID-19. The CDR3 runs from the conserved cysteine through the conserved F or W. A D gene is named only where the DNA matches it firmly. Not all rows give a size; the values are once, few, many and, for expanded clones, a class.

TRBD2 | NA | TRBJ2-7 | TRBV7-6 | TGTGCCAGCAGCTCCGGACTAGCGGGGCCCTGGGACGAGCAGTACTTC | CASSSGLAGPWDEQYF
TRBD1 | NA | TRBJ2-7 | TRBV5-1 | TGCGCCAGCAGCTTCTCCCCCCCCGGACAGGGCTCCTACGAGCAGTACTTC | CASSFSPPGQGSYEQYF
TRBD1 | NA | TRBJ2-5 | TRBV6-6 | TGTGCCAGCAGTTACCAGGGGGCGCGGGAGACCCAGTACTTC | CASSYQGARETQYF
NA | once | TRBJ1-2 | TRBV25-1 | TGTGCCAGCAGTGGGACACACAGGGTAGCAGGCTACACCTTC | CASSGTHRVAGYTF
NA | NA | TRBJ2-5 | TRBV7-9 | TGTGCCAGCAGCTTAAAAGTGGGGGCGACCCAAGAGACCCAGTACTTC | CASSLKVGATQETQYF
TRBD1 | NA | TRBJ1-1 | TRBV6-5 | TGTGCCAGCAGTTTCCAGGGGGTCGGCACTGAAGCTTTCTTT | CASSFQGVGTEAFF
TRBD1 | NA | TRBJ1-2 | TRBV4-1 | TGCGCCAGCAGCCCAGAAACAGGGGCCCTCGGTCGCTACACCTTC | CASSPETGALGRYTF
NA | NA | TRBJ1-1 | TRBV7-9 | TGTGCCAGCAGCTTTTATGGAGGGGTTAACACTGAAGCTTTCTTT | CASSFYGGVNTEAFF
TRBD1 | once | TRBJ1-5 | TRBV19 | TGTGCCAGTAGTATCGGGACAGGGTATTCACAGCCCCAGCATTTT | CASSIGTGYSQPQHF
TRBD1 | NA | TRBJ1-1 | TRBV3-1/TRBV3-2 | TGTGCCAGCAGCCCTACCCTTGGACAGGGGGTTGTCACTGAAGCTTTCTTT | CASSPTLGQGVVTEAFF
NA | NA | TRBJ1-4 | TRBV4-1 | TGCGCCAGCAGCCAAGTAGCTGGGTCGGGATATAATGAAAAACTGTTTTTT | CASSQVAGSGYNEKLFF
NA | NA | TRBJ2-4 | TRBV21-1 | TGTGCCAGCAGCATTCGACAGGGGGGAAGGAACATTCAGTACTTC | CASSIRQGGRNIQYF
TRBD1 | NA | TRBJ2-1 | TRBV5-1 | TGCGCCAGCAGAGGGACAGGGGTCTACAATGAGCAGTTCTTC | CASRGTGVYNEQFF
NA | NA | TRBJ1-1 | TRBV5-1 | TGCGCCAGCAGCTTGGGAATTGAGACTGAAGCTTTCTTT | CASSLGIETEAFF
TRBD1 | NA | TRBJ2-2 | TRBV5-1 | TGCGCCAGCAGCTTGGGCGGGACAGGGCGGACCGGGGAGCTGTTTTTT | CASSLGGTGRTGELFF
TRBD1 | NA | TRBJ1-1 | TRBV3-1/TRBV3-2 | TGTGCCAGCAGCCATCCCCAGGGGGCAGGCACTGAAGCTTTCTTT | CASSHPQGAGTEAFF
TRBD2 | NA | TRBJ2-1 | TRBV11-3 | TGTGCCAGCAGCTCTAGCGGGCAACCCTACAATGAGCAGTTCTTC | CASSSSGQPYNEQFF
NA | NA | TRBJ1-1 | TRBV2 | TGTGCCAGCAGCGGGGTGGAGAACACTGAAGCTTTCTTT | CASSGVENTEAFF
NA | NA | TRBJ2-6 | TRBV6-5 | TGTGCCAGCAGTTACTCACAGGGAAGTGGGGCCAACGTCCTGACTTTC | CASSYSQGSGANVLTF
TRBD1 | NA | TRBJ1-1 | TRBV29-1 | TGCAGCGTTGCCCGGTCCGGGACAGGGTTTGTGAACACTGAAGCTTTCTTT | CSVARSGTGFVNTEAFF
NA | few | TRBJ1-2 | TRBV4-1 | TGCGCCAGCAGCCAAGCAGGCATTGGGGGGTATGGCTACACCTTC | CASSQAGIGGYGYTF
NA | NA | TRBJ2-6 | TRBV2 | TGTGCCAGCAGTGGACAGACCGGGGCCAACGTCCTGACTTTC | CASSGQTGANVLTF
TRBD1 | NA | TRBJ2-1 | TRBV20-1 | TGCAGTGCTAGTAGGGACAGCAATGAGCAGTTCTTC | CSASRDSNEQFF
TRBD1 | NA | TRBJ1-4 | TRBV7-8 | TGTGCCAGCAGCTTGGGACAGCCCTACCGGTTTAATGAAAAACTGTTTTTT | CASSLGQPYRFNEKLFF
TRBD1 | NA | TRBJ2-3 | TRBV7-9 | TGTGCCAGCAGCTCAGCCCTGGGACAGGGTGGAGCAGATACGCAGTATTTT | CASSSALGQGGADTQYF
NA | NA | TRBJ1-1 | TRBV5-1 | TGCGCCAGCAGCTTAGACGGCGCAGGCCATGAAGCTTTCTTT | CASSLDGAGHEAFF
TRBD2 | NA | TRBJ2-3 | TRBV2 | TGTGCCAGCAGTGAAGAGCGGGGAAACTCAGATACGCAGTATTTT | CASSEERGNSDTQYF
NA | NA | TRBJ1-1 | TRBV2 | TGTGCCAGCAGTAAACAGGGATTTGATACTGAAGCTTTCTTT | CASSKQGFDTEAFF
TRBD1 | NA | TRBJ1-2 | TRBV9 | TGTGCCAGCAGCGTAGTCAGGGGGCCCGGCTACACCTTC | CASSVVRGPGYTF
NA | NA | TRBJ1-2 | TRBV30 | TGTGCCTGGGGCCGTGACAGCCCGAACTATGGCTACACCTTC | CAWGRDSPNYGYTF
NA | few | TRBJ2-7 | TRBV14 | TGTGCCAGCAGCCCGGGGTCCACCAAGTACTTC | CASSPGSTKYF
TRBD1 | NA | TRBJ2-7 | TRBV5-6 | TGTGCCAGCAGCCTTCCGGGACAGCTAGCCTACGAGCAGTACTTC | CASSLPGQLAYEQYF
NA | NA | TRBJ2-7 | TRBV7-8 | TGTGCCAGCAGCTTAGCCCATTCCTACGAGCAGTACTTC | CASSLAHSYEQYF
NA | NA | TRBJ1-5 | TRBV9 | TGTGCCAGCAGCGACGGGGGTACTCAGCCCCAGCATTTT | CASSDGGTQPQHF
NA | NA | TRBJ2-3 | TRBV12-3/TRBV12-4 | TGTGCCAGCGGCCTCCGAGGGCGCGGTACGCAGTATTTT | CASGLRGRGTQYF
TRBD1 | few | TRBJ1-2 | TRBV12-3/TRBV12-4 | TGTGCCAGCAGTTCCCAGGGGGAAAGCTACACCTTC | CASSSQGESYTF
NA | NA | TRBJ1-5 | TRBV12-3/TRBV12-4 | TGTGCCAGCGGGAGGGTTAATCAGCCCCAGCATTTT | CASGRVNQPQHF
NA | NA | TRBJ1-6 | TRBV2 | TGTGCCAGCATCAGGGTAGTGGGGTCACCCCTCCACTTT | CASIRVVGSPLHF
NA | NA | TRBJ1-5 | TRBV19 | TGTGCCAGTAGTTTCCGGGATAGCAATCAGCCCCAGCATTTT | CASSFRDSNQPQHF
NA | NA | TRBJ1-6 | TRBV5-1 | TGCGCCAGCAGCCTATTAGGGGTGCATTCACCCCTCCACTTT | CASSLLGVHSPLHF
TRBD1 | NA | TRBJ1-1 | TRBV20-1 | TGCAGTGCTAGCCGACAGGGCGAAGCTTTCTTT | CSASRQGEAFF
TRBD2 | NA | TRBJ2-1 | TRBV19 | TGTGCCAGTAAATCGGGGGGAGGGGCATCCTACAATGAGCAGTTCTTC | CASKSGGGASYNEQFF
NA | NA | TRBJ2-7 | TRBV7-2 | TGTGCCAGCAGCCCGAGGTCGGGACTCGAGATCTACGAGCAGTACTTC | CASSPRSGLEIYEQYF
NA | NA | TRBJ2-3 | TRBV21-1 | TGTGCCAGCAGCATCCGGGTAGCCCGGCCCTATAGCACAGATACGCAGTATTTT | CASSIRVARPYSTDTQYF
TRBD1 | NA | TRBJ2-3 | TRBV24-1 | TGTGCCACCAGTGATCCCTCAGGGGGCGCAGATACGCAGTATTTT | CATSDPSGGADTQYF
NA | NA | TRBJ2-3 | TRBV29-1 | TGCAGCGTTGAGGCAGACACAGATACGCAGTATTTT | CSVEADTDTQYF
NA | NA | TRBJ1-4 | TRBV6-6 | TGTGCCAGCAACAACAGGGCAGAAGAAAAACTGTTTTTT | CASNNRAEEKLFF
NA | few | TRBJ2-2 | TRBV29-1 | TGCAGCGTTGGGCACCAGAACACCGGGGAGCTGTTTTTT | CSVGHQNTGELFF
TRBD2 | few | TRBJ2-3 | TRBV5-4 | TGTGCCAGCAGCTTGGGTTCTTTAGCGGGGGAAACAGATACGCAGTATTTT | CASSLGSLAGETDTQYF
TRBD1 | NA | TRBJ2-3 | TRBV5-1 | TGCGCCAGCAGCTTGGGACAGGGTTTGGATACGCAGTATTTT | CASSLGQGLDTQYF
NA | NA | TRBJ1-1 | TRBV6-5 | TGTGCCAGCGGGGACTACCCTCCAACTGAAGCTTTCTTT | CASGDYPPTEAFF
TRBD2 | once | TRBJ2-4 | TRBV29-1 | TGCAGCGTTGAAGACGAGCGGGGGAGGCAAAACATTCAGTACTTC | CSVEDERGRQNIQYF
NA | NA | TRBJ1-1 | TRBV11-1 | TGTGCCAGCAGCCCGTCCAGGGGCATGAACACTGAAGCTTTCTTT | CASSPSRGMNTEAFF
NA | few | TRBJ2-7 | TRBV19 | TGTGCCAGTAGTATAGTAGCGGAGCTTTACGAGCAGTACTTC | CASSIVAELYEQYF